Below are 32 T cell receptor beta chains sequenced from a single sample in a study of tumor and adjacent non-tumor tissue in lung cancer. A modified ARM-PCR protocol with three rounds of nested PCR amplified TCRbeta. TCRdb re-derived calls from the multiplex PCR reads in MiXCR, one entry per CDR3 protein. The repertoire consists of more than 85,000 distinct CDR3 sequences, with more than 60% occurring once and the leading ten covering 15%. RNA was extracted from bulk tissue without any cell sorting. What was sequenced was lung tumor tissue. All receptors derive from a man aged 70 or older with non-small cell lung cancer.

As to this clonotype: A much larger clone lies a single base off, so this may be a read error. The gene calls are TRBV4-2 and TRBJ2-1; 10 bases are shared with TRBD2. Germline lookup yields CDR1 LGHNA and CDR2 YNFKEQ. The CDR3 totals 15 residues. This CDR3 reads CTSSQGTSAGNEQFF. CDR3 in DNA: TGTACCAGCAGCCAGGGGACTAGCGCGGGGAATGAGCAGTTCTTC.

This chain links TRBV5-6 with TRBJ2-5; weak D call: TRBD2 (6 bases). Germline CDR1 SGHDT, CDR2 YYEEEE. V lost 3 bases, J lost 2 bases, and 20 bases lay in between. The CDR3 runs to 17 residues. The CDR3 loop is CASSSRTGEEQQETQYF. As DNA, the CDR3 is TGTGCCAGCAGCTCCCGGACTGGGGAGGAGCAGCAAGAGACCCAGTACTTC.

Points on this clonotype: A much bigger clone sits one base away, suggesting this may be a read error. The V and J genes are TRBV5-1 and TRBJ2-1; 7 positions agree with TRBD2. Germline V gene lookup returns CDR1 SGHRS and CDR2 YFSETQ. V lost 4 bases, J lost 3 bases, and 10 bases stayed unmatched. The CDR3 contains 16 residues. The CDR3 loop is CASSVPTLADYNEQFF. CDR3 sequence (DNA): TGCGCCAGCAGCGTCCCCACCCTAGCGGACTACAATGAGCAGTTCTTC. The full variable domain, completed using reference TRBV5-1 and TRBJ2-1, is KAGVTQTPRYLIKTRGQQVTLSCSPISGHRSVSWYQQTPGQGLQFLFEYFSETQRNKGNFPGRFSGRQFSNSRSEMNVSTLELGDSALYLCASSVPTLADYNEQFFGPGTRLTVL.

Comments on this clonotype: A single base separates this from a much larger clone, so it may be a read error. No conserved phenylalanine or tryptophan is present at the end of the CDR3, so a read error is the likely explanation. The chain joins TRBV28 to TRBJ1-1; unclear D gene. The CDR3 is 10 amino acids. V lost 4 bases, J lost 3 bases, and 0 bases lay in between. The germline gives CDR1 MDHEN, CDR2 SYDVKM. The CDR3 loop is CASSYTEAFV. The CDR3 DNA follows: TGTGCCAGCAGTTACACTGAAGCTTTCGTT.

This clonotype was counted ten times or more. This chain connects TRBV5-1 to TRBJ2-7; 7 bases are shared with TRBD1. Germline V CDR1 and CDR2: SGHRS, YFSETQ. Trimming at V came to 3 bases and at J to 3 bases, leaving 9 bases not matched to a gene. The CDR3 runs 15 residues. The CDR3 bases are TGCGCCAGCAGCTACCTCGCAGGGGGATTCTACGAGCAGTACTTC. Amino acid sequence: CASSYLAGGFYEQYF.

The genes are TRBV29-1 and TRBJ1-2; no clear D. This CDR3 spans 11 amino acids. Trimming took 8 bases from V and 10 from J, leaving 17 bases between them. The V gene's germline CDR1 is SQVTM and CDR2 ANQGSEA. The CDR3 here is CSLLLGHDYTF. The DNA of the CDR3 is TGCAGCCTCCTGCTAGGGCACGACTACACCTTC.

On this clonotype: The DNA is omitted, as the CDR3 cannot be located on it reliably, and the CDR3 follows TCRdb's listing. The chain combines TRBV11-2 with TRBJ1-2. The CDR3 adds up to 15 amino acids, both ends counted. Germline V gives CDR1 SGHAT, CDR2 FQNNGV. CDR3 protein: CASSPTGTLGYGCTF.

Points on this clonotype: A much bigger clone sits one base away, suggesting this may be a read error. The rearrangement links TRBV6-6 to TRBJ2-7; D remains unclear. This CDR3 has 15 residues. V was clipped by 9 bases and J by 7 bases, with 25 bases between them. The V gene's germline CDR1 is MNHNY and CDR2 SVGAGI (reference sequence). CDR3 region: CARSRPAESLREQYF. Here the CDR3 DNA reads TGTGCCAGGAGCCGTCCGGCAGAGAGTCTTAGGGAGCAGTACTTC.

V usage is TRBV12-3 or TRBV12-4 and J usage is TRBJ2-1; D tentatively fits TRBD1 or TRBD2 (5 bases each). Trimming removed 3 bases from V and 0 bases from J, with 12 bases in between. The CDR3 has 16 amino acids. The CDR3: CASSFPGRASYNEQFF. CDR3 nucleotide sequence: TGTGCCAGCAGTTTTCCAGGGCGGGCCTCCTACAATGAGCAGTTCTTC.

This clonotype was seen repeatedly, ten times or more. The rearrangement uses TRBV12-3 or TRBV12-4 and TRBJ2-1; D might be TRBD2 (5 bases). V shed 6 bases and J shed 3 bases, with 9 bases lying between them. The CDR3 is 13 amino acids. Here the CDR3 reads CASSPEVYNEQFF. Written as DNA, the CDR3 is TGTGCCAGCAGCCCGGAGGTCTACAATGAGCAGTTCTTC.

This clonotype showed up just once. The chain carries TRBV5-1 and TRBJ2-7; no clear D gene. Germline V CDR1 and CDR2: SGHRS, YFSETQ. CDR3 length equals 13 residues. Trimming shortened V by 4 bases and J by 6 bases, and 14 bases separated the two germline ends. CDR3 amino acids: CASSLLDQCEQYF. The DNA for the CDR3 is TGCGCCAGCAGCCTTCTTGACCAGTGCGAGCAGTACTTC.

The sample holds many counts of this clonotype. The rearrangement uses TRBV12-3 or TRBV12-4 and TRBJ1-2; D is ambiguous. This CDR3 has 14 residues. V gave up 2 bases and J gave up 4 bases, with 11 bases separating them. CDR3 region: CASSLYEGGYGYTF. The CDR3 nucleotides are TGTGCCAGCAGTTTATACGAGGGCGGCTATGGCTACACCTTC.

Worth noting for this clonotype: Compared with germline, one end of the junction differs, possibly owing to a read error. The V call is TRBV4-1, the J call TRBJ1-2, with 11 bases that match TRBD1. Germline loops: CDR1 MGHRA, CDR2 YSYEKL. The CDR3 loop spans 15 amino acids. CDR3 DNA: TGCGCCAGCCGCCCAAACTGGGACAGGGGGTATGGCCACACCTTC. Translated: CASRPNWDRGYGHTF.

This sequence joins TRBV28 and TRBJ2-1; 10 bases map to TRBD2. CDR3 length: 15 residues. The V and J ends lost 2 bases and 7 bases, in that order; junction bases with no gene match: 5. Germline V lookup: CDR1 MDHEN, CDR2 SYDVKM. CDR3 DNA: TGTGCCAGCAGTTTAAGAGCGGGGGGGCGGAATGAGCAGTTCTTC. Amino acid sequence: CASSLRAGGRNEQFF. The variable domain in full, with the rest retrieved from reference TRBV28 and TRBJ2-1, is DVKVTQSSRYLVKRTGEKVFLECVQDMDHENMFWYRQDPGLGLRLIYFSYDVKMKEKGDIPEGYSVSREKKERFSLILESASTNQTSMYLCASSLRAGGRNEQFFGPGTRLTVL.

This clonotype came up once. Mismatch with germline at one junction end may stem from a read error. The chain couples TRBV5-1 to TRBJ2-1, with 9 bases lining up with TRBD1. The CDR3 contains 16 residues. Germline CDR1 is SGHRS and CDR2 is YFSETQ. The CDR3 DNA follows: TGCGCCAGCAGCTTGGCCGCCGGGACAGGGCTAAATGTGCAGTTCTTC. As protein: CASSLAAGTGLNVQFF.

CDR3 amino acids: CASSRSWTGVNYGYTF. CDR3 nucleotide sequence: TGTGCCAGCAGTCGATCCTGGACAGGCGTTAACTATGGCTACACCTTC. The J gene is TRBJ1-2, the V gene TRBV6-1; 7 bases align to TRBD1. This CDR3 has 16 residues. J was trimmed by 1 base and V by 5 bases; bases with no gene match: 10. CDR1 and CDR2 from the germline V gene are MNHNS and SASEGT.

In regard to this clonotype: Likely a read error: the CDR3 ends without its conserved phenylalanine or tryptophan. This sequence joins TRBV5-5 and TRBJ2-1; TRBD1 aligns across 10 bases. From germline, CDR1 is SGHKS and CDR2 YYEKEE (reference sequence). The junction had 6 bases not matched to a gene; V was cut back by 4 bases and J by 5 bases. The CDR3 spans 15 residues. CDR3 amino acids: CASSHAGQGDNEQFL. The CDR3 DNA is TGTGCCAGCAGCCACGCAGGACAGGGGGACAATGAGCAGTTCCTC.

There are many counts of this clonotype. The gene calls are TRBV29-1 and TRBJ1-2; D gene ambiguous. The germline V gene has CDR1 SQVTM and CDR2 ANQGSEA. The V gene lost 6 bases and the J gene lost 8 bases, with 19 bases spanning the gap. The length of the CDR3 is 13 residues. CDR3 region: CSVRLASSRGYTF. The CDR3, as DNA: TGCAGCGTACGACTCGCGTCCAGTAGGGGCTACACCTTC. The full variable domain, in which reference TRBV29-1 and TRBJ1-2 provide the parts outside the CDR3, is SAVISQKPSRDICQRGTSLTIQCQVDSQVTMMFWYRQQPGQSLTLIATANQGSEATYESGFVIDKFPISRPNLTFSTLTVSNMSPEDSSIYLCSVRLASSRGYTFGSGTRLTVV.

This clonotype was picked up a small number of times. The chain recombines TRBV25-1 with TRBJ1-3; D is uncertain. V was cut by 8 bases and J by 3 bases, with 5 bases left in between. CDR3 size: 11 residues. Germline V gene lookup returns CDR1 MGHDK and CDR2 SYGVNS. CDR3 nucleotide sequence: TGTGCCAGCGAACGTGGAAACACCATATATTTT. As protein: CASERGNTIYF.

The chain combines TRBV20-1 with TRBJ2-5; no definite D call. Germline V gene sequence: CDR1 DFQATT, CDR2 SNEGSKA (reference sequence). The V end was cut by 5 bases, the J end by 5 bases, with 15 bases between. The CDR3 has 13 residues. CDR3 sequence: CSAGNEKGETQYF. CDR3 sequence (DNA): TGCAGTGCTGGAAATGAGAAAGGGGAGACCCAGTACTTC.

The table lists this clonotype with many counts. The chain uses TRBV10-3 and TRBJ2-7; a possible D gene is TRBD2 (6 bases). The germline V gene encodes CDR1 ENHRY and CDR2 SYGVKD. V lost 2 bases and J 7 bases, leaving 18 bases between the germline ends. This CDR3 spans 15 amino acids. The CDR3 sequence: CAISEVGGARGEQYF. The CDR3, as DNA: TGTGCCATCAGTGAGGTCGGCGGGGCCCGGGGGGAGCAGTACTTC.

In its sample, this clonotype was seen many times. The chain carries TRBV6-2 or TRBV6-3 and TRBJ2-7; no definite D call. The germline CDR1 and CDR2 sequences are MNHEY and SVGEGT. The CDR3 is made up of 11 amino acids. The V end lost 7 bases, the J end lost 0 bases, and 4 bases lay between the germline ends. This CDR3 reads CASTVSYEQYF. The CDR3 DNA sequence: TGTGCCAGCACCGTCTCCTACGAGCAGTACTTC.

In regard to this clonotype: An end of the junction differs from the germline gene, which may be a read error. The chain carries TRBV12-3 or TRBV12-4 and TRBJ2-2; TRBD1 might be the D (6 bases). This CDR3 region has 15 residues. In DNA, the CDR3 is TGTGTCAGCAGGGTACAGGGATCGAACACCGGGGAGCTGTTTTTT. Protein sequence: CVSRVQGSNTGELFF.

The chain couples TRBV11-2 to TRBJ2-7, with 9 bases fitting TRBD1. The CDR3 has 14 amino acids. Germline CDR1 reads SGHAT; CDR2 reads FQNNGV. V trimming: 9 bases; J trimming: 5 bases; junction bases outside the gene matches: 11. CDR3 nucleotides: TGTGCCAGTAGCGTTGACAGGGGGTCCCACGAGCAGTACTTC. It specifies CASSVDRGSHEQYF. The entire variable domain, with the rest obtained from reference TRBV11-2 and TRBJ2-7, is as follows: EAGVAQSPRYKIIEKRQSVAFWCNPISGHATLYWYQQILGQGPKLLIQFQNNGVVDDSQLPKDRFSAERLKGVDSTLKIQPAKLEDSAVYLCASSVDRGSHEQYFGPGTRLTVT.

As to this clonotype: A read error may account for a junction end that differs from germline. The chain recombines TRBV6-5 with TRBJ1-1, with 8 bases that match TRBD1. Germline V gene data show CDR1 as MNHEY and CDR2 as SVGAGI. This CDR3 comprises 15 residues. The CDR3 DNA follows: TGTGGCAGCAGGACCGCGACAGGGGACGCGTTTGAAGCTTTCTTT. Residues: CGSRTATGDAFEAFF.

In this sample, this clonotype turned up many times. The rearrangement uses TRBV10-3 and TRBJ2-5, with 8 bases fitting TRBD1. CDR3 length: 14 residues. J gave up 5 bases and V 3 bases, and 5 bases lay outside the gene matches. Germline loops: CDR1 ENHRY, CDR2 SYGVKD. The DNA for the CDR3 is TGTGCCATCAGTGAACCAGGGGGCGCGGAGACCCAGTACTTC. It codes for CAISEPGGAETQYF.

V is TRBV6-5 and J is TRBJ1-5; the D gene is possibly TRBD1 (6 bases). The CDR3 is 15 residues long. Germline CDR1 and CDR2: MNHEY and SVGAGI. The chain's CDR3 is CLSQGGQSLNQPQHF. The CDR3 nucleotides are TGTCTCAGCCAAGGAGGACAGAGTCTCAATCAGCCCCAGCATTTT.

This clonotype was seen only once. This sequence may be a read error, since a much larger clone differs from it by one base. The chain has TRBV10-2 and TRBJ2-1; 10 bases align to TRBD2. CDR3 length equals 16 residues. The germline gives CDR1 WSHSY, CDR2 SAAADI. CDR3 region: CASSARGSGGPDEQSF. The CDR3 DNA is TGCGCCAGCAGTGCTCGGGGTAGCGGGGGGCCAGATGAGCAGTCCTTC.

On this clonotype itself: One end of the junction fails to match germline, which may point to a read error. This chain connects TRBV6-2 or TRBV6-3 to TRBJ2-7, with unresolved D. In germline, CDR1 is MNHEY, CDR2 SVGEGT. The CDR3 sequence is 14 residues long. In DNA, the CDR3 is TGTGCCAGTAGTTACTCTGGAGCTTCCTACAAGCAGTACTTC. The encoded protein is CASSYSGASYKQYF.

This clonotype came up many times. This chain connects TRBV7-8 to TRBJ1-5; D is unclear. Looked up from germline, CDR1 is SGHVS and CDR2 is FQNEAQ. Between the trimmed V and J ends, which lost 4 bases and 5 bases, there was a span of 9 bases. The CDR3 sequence is 13 residues long. CDR3 sequence (DNA): TGTGCCAGCAGCTCCTCCGGGTATCAGCCCCAGCATTTT. It codes for CASSSSGYQPQHF.

Concerning this clonotype: The junction shows a germline mismatch at one end, possibly a read error. This chain joins TRBV6-1 and TRBJ1-6; D gene ambiguous. CDR3 size: 13 residues. Germline CDR1 reads MNHNS; CDR2 reads SASEGT. The CDR3 nucleotides are TGTGCCAGCAGTGAAGCGCTGCAGTCACCCCTCCACTTC. Encoded protein: CASSEALQSPLHF.

A few counts support this clonotype. The rearrangement links TRBV10-1 to TRBJ2-7; 8 bases map to TRBD2. The germline V gene encodes CDR1 WNHNN and CDR2 SYGVQD (reference sequence). V lost 6 bases and J lost 6; bases outside the gene matches: 10. CDR3 length: 14 residues. The DNA for the CDR3 is TGCGCCAGCAGCAAGGGGACTAGGGGCTCCGAGCAGTACTTC. Translated: CASSKGTRGSEQYF.